A selection of T cell receptor beta chains follows, all from one sample in a study of blood T cell repertoires in COVID-19. Measured with immunoSEQ multiplex PCR; TCRdb has only the in-frame clones, and not every one. The data hold hundreds of thousands of clones, with over 75% observed a single time. Source material: peripheral blood. The receptors were sampled from a human donor in a cohort sampled during active COVID-19. Each CDR3 is given with its conserved first and last residue. Each record gives: V gene, D gene, clone size, J gene, CDR3 protein, CDR3 DNA. The D gene is left open where the match is weak. For some rows the clone size is stated as once, few or many, or as a class when expanded; others skip it.

>TRBV9|TRBD2|.|TRBJ2-3
CASSSLSGRGGTDTQYF
TGTGCCAGCAGCTCCTTAAGCGGGAGAGGGGGCACAGATACGCAGTATTTT
>TRBV7-9|.|.|TRBJ2-7
CASSENPSSYEQYF
TGTGCCAGCAGCGAAAACCCGAGCTCCTACGAGCAGTACTTC
>TRBV24-1|TRBD2|.|TRBJ2-1
CATSGQGQRESYNEQFF
TGTGCCACCAGTGGCCAAGGTCAGCGGGAGTCCTACAATGAGCAGTTCTTC
>TRBV7-8|TRBD2|.|TRBJ2-7
CASSLVSSTSGRAFYEQYF
TGTGCCAGCAGCTTAGTGTCCTCTACTAGCGGGAGGGCCTTTTACGAGCAGTACTTC
>TRBV5-1|TRBD1|.|TRBJ2-3
CASSFLTGVTDTQYF
TGCGCCAGCAGCTTCTTGACAGGGGTCACAGATACGCAGTATTTT
>TRBV2|TRBD2|once|TRBJ2-3
CASRMTSGSSWDTDTQYF
TGTGCCAGCAGGATGACTAGCGGGAGCTCGTGGGACACAGATACGCAGTATTTT
>TRBV7-9|TRBD2|.|TRBJ2-1
CASSLATSGRANEQFF
TGTGCCAGCAGCTTGGCCACTAGCGGGAGGGCCAATGAGCAGTTCTTC
>TRBV11-2|TRBD1|few|TRBJ1-2
CASSPDRASPGGYTF
TGTGCCAGCAGCCCAGACAGGGCCTCCCCCGGGGGCTACACCTTC
>TRBV2|TRBD1|.|TRBJ2-5
CASSGVTGVITASQETQYF
TGTGCCAGCAGTGGGGTCACAGGGGTGATTACCGCCAGCCAAGAGACCCAGTACTTC
>TRBV12-3/TRBV12-4|TRBD1|few|TRBJ1-6
CASSQGASSPLHF
TGTGCCAGCAGTCAGGGGGCAAGTTCACCCCTCCACTTT
>TRBV4-1|TRBD2|.|TRBJ2-1
CASSQTSGSDLEQFF
TGCGCCAGCAGCCAGACTAGCGGGAGTGATCTTGAGCAGTTCTTC
>TRBV2|.|.|TRBJ2-1
CATRPGLLNYNEQFF
TGTGCCACCAGACCGGGACTGCTCAATTACAATGAGCAGTTCTTC
>TRBV11-2|.|.|TRBJ2-4
CASSSRLDIQYF
TGTGCCAGCAGCTCTAGACTCGACATTCAGTACTTC
>TRBV18|.|.|TRBJ1-1
CASSPQHSLTEAFF
TGTGCCAGCTCACCACAACACAGCCTAACTGAAGCTTTCTTT
>TRBV29-1|.|.|TRBJ2-7
CSFTGTLYEQYF
TGCAGCTTTACGGGGACTCTTTACGAGCAGTACTTC
>TRBV16|TRBD1|.|TRBJ1-4
CASSLVAGQGNEKLFF
TGTGCCAGCAGCCTCGTAGCGGGACAGGGGAATGAAAAACTGTTTTTT
>TRBV5-6|TRBD1|few|TRBJ2-7
CASSMGTGVSAEQYF
TGTGCCAGCAGCATGGGGACAGGGGTGTCGGCCGAGCAGTACTTC
>TRBV30|.|.|TRBJ2-1
CAWGPGYNEQFF
TGTGCCTGGGGTCCGGGGTACAATGAGCAGTTCTTC
>TRBV27|.|.|TRBJ2-1
CASSSTGTTYNEQFF
TGTGCCAGCAGTTCTACAGGAACTACCTACAATGAGCAGTTCTTC
>TRBV12-3/TRBV12-4|TRBD1|once|TRBJ1-1
CASRTGIAEAFF
TGTGCCAGCAGGACAGGGATCGCTGAAGCTTTCTTT
>TRBV19|.|.|TRBJ1-5
CASESGPNQPQHF
TGTGCCAGCGAATCTGGGCCAAATCAGCCCCAGCATTTT
>TRBV2|.|once|TRBJ2-3
CASSEVRGDTDTQYF
TGTGCCAGCAGTGAAGTTCGCGGTGACACAGATACGCAGTATTTT
>TRBV7-9|TRBD1|few|TRBJ2-2
CASSGQTGFHGELFF
TGTGCCAGCAGCGGCCAGACAGGGTTTCACGGGGAGCTGTTTTTT
>TRBV5-1|.|.|TRBJ2-3
CASSLIPQSTDTQYF
TGCGCCAGCAGCTTGATCCCCCAAAGCACAGATACGCAGTATTTT
>TRBV15|TRBD1|.|TRBJ1-1
CATSQQGMAEAFF
TGTGCCACCAGCCAACAGGGGATGGCTGAAGCTTTCTTT
>TRBV28|.|.|TRBJ1-5
CASSLESNQPQHF
TGTGCCAGCAGTCTAGAGAGCAATCAGCCCCAGCATTTT
>TRBV3-1/TRBV3-2|TRBD1|.|TRBJ1-2
CARRIMTGAGYTF
TGTGCCCGACGAATCATGACAGGGGCTGGCTACACCTTC
>TRBV9|TRBD1|.|TRBJ2-3
CASNPGPRGQITDTQYF
TGTGCCAGCAACCCAGGCCCCCGGGGACAGATCACAGATACGCAGTATTTT
>TRBV6-2/TRBV6-3|TRBD2|.|TRBJ2-5
CASSFASGETQYF
TGTGCCAGCAGTTTCGCTAGCGGAGAGACCCAGTACTTC